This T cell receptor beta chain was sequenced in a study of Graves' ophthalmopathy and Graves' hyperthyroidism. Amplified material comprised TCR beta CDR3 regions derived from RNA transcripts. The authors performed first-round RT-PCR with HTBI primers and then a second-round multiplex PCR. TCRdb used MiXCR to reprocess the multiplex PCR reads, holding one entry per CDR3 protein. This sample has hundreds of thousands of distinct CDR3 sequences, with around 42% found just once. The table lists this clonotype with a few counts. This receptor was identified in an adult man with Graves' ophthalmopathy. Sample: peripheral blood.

The CDR3 DNA follows: TGTGCCAGCAGCCCCCGGGACAGGGGAGCGGTCGGGGAGCTGTTTTTT. This sequence encodes CASSPRDRGAVGELFF. The chain combines TRBV12-3 or TRBV12-4 with TRBJ2-2, with 10 bases matching TRBD1. CDR3 length equals 16 residues. V gave up 6 bases and J gave up 7 bases; unmatched junction bases: 11.